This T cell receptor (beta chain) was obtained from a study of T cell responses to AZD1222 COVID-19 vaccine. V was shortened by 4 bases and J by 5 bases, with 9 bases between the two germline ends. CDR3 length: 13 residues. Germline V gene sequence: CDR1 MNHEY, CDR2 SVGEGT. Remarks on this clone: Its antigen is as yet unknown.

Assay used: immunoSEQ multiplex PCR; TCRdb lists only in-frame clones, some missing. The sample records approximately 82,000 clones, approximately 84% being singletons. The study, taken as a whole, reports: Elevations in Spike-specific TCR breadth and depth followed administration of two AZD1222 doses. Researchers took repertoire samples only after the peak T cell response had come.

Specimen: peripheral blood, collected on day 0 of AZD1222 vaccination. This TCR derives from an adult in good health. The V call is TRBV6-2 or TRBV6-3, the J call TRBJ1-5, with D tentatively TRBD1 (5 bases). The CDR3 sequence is CASSFVGHQPQHF. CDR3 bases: TGTGCCAGCAGTTTCGTGGGGCATCAGCCCCAGCATTTT.